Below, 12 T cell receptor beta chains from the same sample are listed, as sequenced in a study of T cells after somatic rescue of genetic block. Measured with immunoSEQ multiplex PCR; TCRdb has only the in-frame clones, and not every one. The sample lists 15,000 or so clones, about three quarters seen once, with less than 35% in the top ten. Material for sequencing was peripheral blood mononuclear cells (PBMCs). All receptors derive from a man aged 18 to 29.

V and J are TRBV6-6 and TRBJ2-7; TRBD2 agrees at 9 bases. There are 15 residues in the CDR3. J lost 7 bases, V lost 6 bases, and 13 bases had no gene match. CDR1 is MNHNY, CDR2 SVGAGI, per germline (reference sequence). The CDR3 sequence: CASSSFAGGPEEQYF. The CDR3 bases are TGTGCCAGCAGCTCCTTCGCGGGGGGGCCTGAGGAGCAGTACTTC.

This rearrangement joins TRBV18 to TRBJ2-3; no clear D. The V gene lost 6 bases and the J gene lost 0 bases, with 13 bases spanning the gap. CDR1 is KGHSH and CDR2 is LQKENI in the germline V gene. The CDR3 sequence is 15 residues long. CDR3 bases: TGTGCCAGCTCTCCCACCCGGACGAGCACAGATACGCAGTATTTT. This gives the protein CASSPTRTSTDTQYF.

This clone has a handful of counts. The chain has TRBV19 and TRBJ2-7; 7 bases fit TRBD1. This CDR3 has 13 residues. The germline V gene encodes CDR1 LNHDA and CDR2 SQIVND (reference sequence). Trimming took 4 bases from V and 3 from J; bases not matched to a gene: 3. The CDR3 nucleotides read TGTGCCAGTAGTAGGGACAGCTTCTACGAGCAGTACTTC. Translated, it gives CASSRDSFYEQYF.

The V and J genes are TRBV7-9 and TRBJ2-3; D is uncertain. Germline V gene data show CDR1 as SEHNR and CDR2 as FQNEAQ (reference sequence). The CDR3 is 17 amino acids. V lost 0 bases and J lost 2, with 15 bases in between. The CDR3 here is CASSLAPGRSSTDTQYF. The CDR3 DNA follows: TGTGCCAGCAGCTTAGCGCCCGGCAGGTCCTCCACAGATACGCAGTATTTT.

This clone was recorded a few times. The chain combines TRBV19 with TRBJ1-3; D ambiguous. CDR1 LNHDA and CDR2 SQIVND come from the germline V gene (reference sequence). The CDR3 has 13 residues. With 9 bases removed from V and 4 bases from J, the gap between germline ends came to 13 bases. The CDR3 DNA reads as TGTGCCAGCTCCACGTTACTCGGAAACACCATATATTTT. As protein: CASSTLLGNTIYF.

CDR3 in amino acids: CASSVEAGGEVIQYF. The CDR3 bases are TGTGCCAGCAGCGTAGAAGCAGGGGGCGAGGTCATTCAGTACTTC. V usage is TRBV9 and J usage is TRBJ2-4; TRBD1 aligns across 8 bases. The J segment lost 9 bases and the V segment lost 0 bases, leaving 8 bases of the junction unmatched. CDR1 is SGDLS and CDR2 is YYNGEE in the germline V gene. The CDR3 totals 15 residues.

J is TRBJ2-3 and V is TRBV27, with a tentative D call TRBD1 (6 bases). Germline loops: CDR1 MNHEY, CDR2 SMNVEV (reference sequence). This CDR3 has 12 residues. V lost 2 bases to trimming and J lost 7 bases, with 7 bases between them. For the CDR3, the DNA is TGTGCCAGCAGTTTAAGGGGGAATACGCAGTATTTT. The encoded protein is CASSLRGNTQYF.

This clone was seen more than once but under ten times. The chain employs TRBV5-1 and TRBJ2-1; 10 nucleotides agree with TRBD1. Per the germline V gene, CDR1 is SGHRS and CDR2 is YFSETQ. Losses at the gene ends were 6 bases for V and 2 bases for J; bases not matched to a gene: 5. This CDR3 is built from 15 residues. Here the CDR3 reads CASTRDRGTYNEQFF. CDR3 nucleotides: TGCGCCAGCACCAGGGACAGGGGAACCTACAATGAGCAGTTCTTC. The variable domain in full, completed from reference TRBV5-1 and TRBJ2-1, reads KAGVTQTPRYLIKTRGQQVTLSCSPISGHRSVSWYQQTPGQGLQFLFEYFSETQRNKGNFPGRFSGRQFSNSRSEMNVSTLELGDSALYLCASTRDRGTYNEQFFGPGTRLTVL.

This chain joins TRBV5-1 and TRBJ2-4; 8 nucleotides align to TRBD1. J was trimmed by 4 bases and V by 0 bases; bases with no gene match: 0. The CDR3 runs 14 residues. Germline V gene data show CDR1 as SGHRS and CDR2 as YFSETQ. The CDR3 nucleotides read TGCGCCAGCAGCTTGGGGACAGGGAAAAACATTCAGTACTTC. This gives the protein CASSLGTGKNIQYF.

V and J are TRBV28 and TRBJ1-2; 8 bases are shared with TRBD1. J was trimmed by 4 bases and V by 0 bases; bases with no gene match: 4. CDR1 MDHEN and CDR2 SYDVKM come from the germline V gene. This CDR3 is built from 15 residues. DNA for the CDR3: TGTGCCAGCAGTTTATGGGCAGGGGGCAGCTATGGCTACACCTTC. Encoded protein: CASSLWAGGSYGYTF.

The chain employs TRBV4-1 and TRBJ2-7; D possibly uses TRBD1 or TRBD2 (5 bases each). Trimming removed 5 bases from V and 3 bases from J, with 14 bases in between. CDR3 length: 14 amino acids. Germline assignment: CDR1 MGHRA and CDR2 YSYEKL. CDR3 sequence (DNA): TGCGCCAGCAGCAGGGACGGTCGTTACTACGAGCAGTACTTC. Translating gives CASSRDGRYYEQYF.

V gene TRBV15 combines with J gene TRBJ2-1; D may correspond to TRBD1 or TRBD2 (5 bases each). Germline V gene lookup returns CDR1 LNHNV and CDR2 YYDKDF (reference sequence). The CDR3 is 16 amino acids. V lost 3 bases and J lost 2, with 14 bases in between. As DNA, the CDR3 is TGTGCCACCAGCAGGAGTGGGGCCGGGGCCTACAATGAGCAGTTCTTC. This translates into CATSRSGAGAYNEQFF.